One T cell receptor beta chain is described in this entry. The data were obtained in a study of T cells after yellow fever vaccination. CDR1 and CDR2 (germline): SGDLS, YYNGEE. With 3 bases clipped from V and 0 bases from J, the junction kept 5 bases outside the gene matches. The CDR3 spans 16 residues. TCRdb called the 5' RACE reads again in MiXCR, with one record for every CDR3 protein. The data contain 350,000 or so distinct CDR3 sequences, 8% to 9.5% of them singletons. The chain has TRBV9 and TRBJ2-5; 10 bases are shared with TRBD2. Sequencing used PBMCs, obtained roughly 45 days after the first yellow fever vaccination. This clonotype originated in a man between 18 and 35 years old who received the YFV17D yellow fever vaccine. CDR3 bases: TGTGCCAGCAGCGCTAGCGGGGGAGCCGACCAAGAGACCCAGTACTTC. Protein: CASSASGGADQETQYF.